This T cell receptor (beta chain) comes out of a study of T-cell reconstitution after alpha-beta-depleted transplantation in children. Using unique molecular identifiers, the investigators prepared the TCRbeta library. A single record per CDR3 protein comes from TCRdb applying MiXCR to the PCR reads. This table has roughly 500,000 distinct CDR3 sequences, 30% to 35% appearing once. The source is a human donor who donated a stem cell graft to a child with aplastic anemia. This sample comprised PBMCs from the stem cell graft donor, obtained from the stem cell graft.

The DNA for the CDR3 is TGTGCCAGCTCAACGTTAAAGGGGCGCACAGATACGCAGTATTTT. The encoded protein is CASSTLKGRTDTQYF. The chain joins TRBV18 to TRBJ2-3, with D possibly being TRBD1 (5 bases). The CDR3 has 15 amino acids. V gave up 5 bases and J gave up 1 base, with 13 bases separating them. The germline V gene has CDR1 KGHSH and CDR2 LQKENI. Using reference TRBV18 and TRBJ2-3 for the parts outside the CDR3, the full variable domain is NAGVMQNPRHLVRRRGQEARLRCSPMKGHSHVYWYRQLPEEGLKFMVYLQKENIIDESGMPKERFSAEFPKEGPSILRIQQVVRGDSAAYFCASSTLKGRTDTQYFGPGTRLTVL.